One sample yielded the 22 T cell receptor beta chains listed below, sequenced in a study of cytomegalovirus exposure and HLA in healthy donors. This PCR relied on a set of 60 Vbeta primers and 13 Jbeta primers. The assay was immunoSEQ multiplex PCR, and TCRdb's table has in-frame clones only and misses some. Of around 190,000 clones in the sample, approximately 80% are singletons; the top ten hold 1% to 1.5%. The sample comprised PBMCs. These receptors all stem from a girl aged 2 to 9 in good health and CMV-seropositive.

The J gene is TRBJ2-6, the V gene TRBV2, with 8 bases fitting TRBD1. The germline gives CDR1 SNHLY, CDR2 FYNNEI. The V and J ends lost 5 bases and 0 bases, in that order; junction bases with no gene match: 3. The CDR3 totals 16 residues. The CDR3 protein is CASSRTGISGANVLTF. The CDR3 DNA reads TGTGCCAGCAGTCGGACAGGGATCTCTGGGGCCAACGTCCTGACTTTC.

This rearrangement joins TRBV6-5 to TRBJ1-1, with D possibly matching TRBD1 (5 bases). The V and J ends lost 1 base and 6 bases respectively, with 15 bases between them. CDR1 and CDR2 from the germline V gene are MNHEY and SVGAGI. The CDR3 runs to 15 residues. The CDR3 protein is CASSYFGGELAEAFF. DNA of the CDR3: TGTGCCAGCAGTTACTTCGGGGGGGAGTTGGCTGAAGCTTTCTTT.

In DNA, the CDR3 is TGTGCCAGCAGCCTTGGGGGCTCGGGACAGCCCCAGCATTTT. This codes for CASSLGGSGQPQHF. The chain combines TRBV6-5 with TRBJ1-5, with D possibly TRBD1 on 6 matching bases. CDR1 and CDR2 from the germline V gene are MNHEY and SVGAGI. The CDR3 contains 14 residues. With 6 bases removed from V and 7 bases from J, the gap between germline ends came to 16 bases.

CDR3 protein: CASRTAGFSPLHF. DNA of the CDR3: TGTGCCAGTAGAACGGCAGGGTTTTCACCCCTCCACTTT. The chain joins TRBV19 to TRBJ1-6; TRBD1 is a possible D gene (5 bases). The CDR3 loop spans 13 amino acids. Trimming pared 6 bases from V and 9 bases from J, leaving 12 bases between. Germline CDR1 and CDR2: LNHDA and SQIVND (reference sequence).

This clone was seen only once. The chain recombines TRBV19 with TRBJ1-5; 9 nucleotides align to TRBD1. Germline values: CDR1 LNHDA, CDR2 SQIVND (reference sequence). There are 16 residues in the CDR3. V lost 7 bases, J lost 6 bases, and 13 bases stayed unmatched. CDR3: CASTGDRAGSSQPQHF. CDR3 in DNA: TGTGCCAGTACCGGGGACAGGGCGGGTTCTAGTCAGCCCCAGCATTTT.

The genes are TRBV11-2 and TRBJ2-7; unclear D gene. The CDR3 consists of 11 residues. Germline CDR1 SGHAT, CDR2 FQNNGV. Trimming took 5 bases from V and 7 from J, leaving 9 bases between them. Written as DNA, the CDR3 is TGTGCCAGCAGCCCCCTGAGGGAGCAGTACTTC. As protein: CASSPLREQYF.

The genes are TRBV4-2 and TRBJ2-7, with 7 positions matching TRBD2. The V gene's germline CDR1 is LGHNA and CDR2 YNFKEQ. The CDR3 loop spans 18 amino acids. V trimming: 3 bases; J trimming: 1 base; junction bases outside the gene matches: 15. CDR3 region: CASSHRFGGGEGSYEQYF. CDR3 DNA sequence: TGTGCCAGCAGCCACAGATTTGGGGGGGGTGAGGGATCCTACGAGCAGTACTTC.

The gene calls are TRBV2 and TRBJ2-1, with 9 bases matching TRBD1. This CDR3 contains 13 residues. From germline, CDR1 is SNHLY and CDR2 FYNNEI. J gave up 11 bases and V 3 bases, and 5 bases lay outside the gene matches. The CDR3 nucleotides read TGTGCCAGCAGTGATGGGACAGGGCTGAAGCAGTTCTTC. Amino acid sequence: CASSDGTGLKQFF.

The chain has TRBV19 and TRBJ1-4, with 7 positions matching TRBD1. The germline V gene has CDR1 LNHDA and CDR2 SQIVND (reference sequence). Trimming at V came to 4 bases and at J to 5 bases, leaving 13 bases not matched to a gene. This CDR3 contains 17 residues. The CDR3 DNA reads TGTGCCAGTAGTACGCCACAGGGGACCTTCTCAAATGAAAAACTGTTTTTT. It is translated as CASSTPQGTFSNEKLFF.

This sequence joins TRBV30 and TRBJ2-7; no firm D call. The length of the CDR3 is 14 residues. V was trimmed by 1 base and J by 5 bases, leaving 15 bases between them. Germline loops: CDR1 GTSNPN, CDR2 SVGIG (reference sequence). The CDR3: CAWSALTKIHEQYF. The CDR3 nucleotides are TGTGCCTGGAGTGCCCTCACTAAGATCCACGAGCAGTACTTC.

The chain has TRBV12-5 and TRBJ1-3; a weak D match, TRBD1 (6 bases). The CDR3 has 18 amino acids. V gave up 5 bases and J gave up 0 bases, with 20 bases separating them. In germline, CDR1 is LGHNT, CDR2 FRNRAP. CDR3 loop: CASGAQLVGGGSGNTIYF. The CDR3 DNA is TGTGCTAGTGGTGCCCAATTGGTAGGGGGTGGCTCTGGAAACACCATATATTTT.

CDR3 nucleotide sequence: TGTGCCAGCAGCTTCTGGGGCAGACGGAACGAGCAGTACTTC. Its translation: CASSFWGRRNEQYF. This chain links TRBV5-6 with TRBJ2-7; maybe TRBD1 (5 bases). The V and J ends lost 2 bases and 5 bases respectively, with 14 bases between them. The CDR3 covers 14 residues. CDR1 and CDR2 (germline): SGHDT, YYEEEE.

CDR3 nucleotide sequence: TGCAGCTCCAGGCGGGAGGGCACAGATACGCAGTATTTT. It codes for CSSRREGTDTQYF. The chain carries TRBV29-1 and TRBJ2-3, with 8 bases that match TRBD2. This CDR3 comprises 13 residues. Germline V gives CDR1 SQVTM, CDR2 ANQGSEA. V gave up 8 bases and J gave up 1 base; unmatched junction bases: 5.

CDR3 amino acids: CASSRTANTEAFF. Here the CDR3 DNA reads TGTGCCAGCAGTAGGACAGCGAACACTGAAGCTTTCTTT. This chain joins TRBV6-4 and TRBJ1-1; TRBD1 might be the D (6 bases). The V end was cut by 5 bases, the J end by 1 base, with 8 bases between. From germline, CDR1 is MRHNA and CDR2 SNTAGT. CDR3 length equals 13 residues.

The rearrangement joins TRBV14 to TRBJ1-4, with TRBD1 matching 9 bases. From germline, CDR1 is SGHDN and CDR2 FVKESK. V gave up 7 bases and J gave up 0 bases; unmatched junction bases: 3. The CDR3 totals 15 residues. The CDR3 loop reads CASTTGGATNEKLFF. CDR3 coding DNA: TGTGCCAGCACTACAGGGGGCGCAACTAATGAAAAACTGTTTTTT.

V is TRBV12-5 and J is TRBJ2-7, with D tentatively TRBD2 (6 bases). The V end was cut by 5 bases, the J end by 4 bases, with 12 bases between. CDR1 LGHNT and CDR2 FRNRAP come from the germline V gene. The CDR3 spans 13 residues. CDR3 loop: CASGPSGEYEQYF. The CDR3 nucleotides read TGTGCTAGTGGTCCTTCGGGGGAGTACGAGCAGTACTTC.

The V gene is TRBV7-9, the J gene TRBJ2-1; 10 bases line up with TRBD2. Germline loops: CDR1 SEHNR, CDR2 FQNEAQ (reference sequence). V dropped 5 bases and J dropped 2; count of bases not matched to a gene: 6. The CDR3 consists of 16 residues. This CDR3 reads CASSVKGTSAYNEQFF. The CDR3, as DNA: TGTGCCAGCAGCGTGAAGGGGACTAGCGCCTACAATGAGCAGTTCTTC.

V gene TRBV29-1 combines with J gene TRBJ2-7; 8 bases fit TRBD1. The CDR3 is made up of 15 amino acids. Looked up from germline, CDR1 is SQVTM and CDR2 is ANQGSEA. Germline trimming cut 2 bases from V and 3 bases from J; bases unmatched to any gene: 9. CDR3 coding DNA: TGCAGCGTTGAATCTGGCAGGGGGCGCGACTACGAGCAGTACTTC. Its protein is CSVESGRGRDYEQYF.

The chain is built from TRBV6-5 and TRBJ1-4; D is possibly TRBD1 (6 bases). V lost 5 bases, J lost 9 bases, and 13 bases lay in between. Germline values: CDR1 MNHEY, CDR2 SVGAGI. The CDR3 covers 13 residues. As DNA, the CDR3 is TGTGCCAGCAGTAAACTGGACAGTCAAAAACTGTTTTTT. Its protein is CASSKLDSQKLFF.

This chain uses TRBV5-1 with TRBJ1-2; D may be TRBD1 (5 bases). Germline CDR1 is SGHRS and CDR2 is YFSETQ. The V end was cut by 1 base, the J end by 6 bases, with 13 bases between. The CDR3 covers 14 residues. The CDR3: CASSLIPGRDGYTF. CDR3 coding DNA: TGCGCCAGCAGCTTGATTCCAGGGAGGGATGGCTACACCTTC.

The chain uses TRBV28 and TRBJ2-1, with a possible D match to TRBD2 (5 bases). V was cut by 3 bases and J by 2 bases, with 14 bases left in between. The CDR3 spans 16 residues. Germline V CDR1 and CDR2: MDHEN, SYDVKM. The CDR3 spells CASSFTIKRPYNEQFF. DNA for the CDR3: TGTGCCAGCAGTTTCACCATTAAGCGGCCCTACAATGAGCAGTTCTTC.

V and J are TRBV7-2 and TRBJ2-7, with TRBD2 identical over 13 bases. With 5 bases clipped from V and 5 bases from J, the junction kept 9 bases outside the gene matches. The CDR3 contains 16 residues. In germline, CDR1 is SGHTA, CDR2 FQGNSA. The CDR3 is CASSPRTSGSPHEQYV. CDR3 bases: TGTGCCAGCAGCCCACGGACTAGCGGGAGTCCCCACGAGCAGTACGTC.